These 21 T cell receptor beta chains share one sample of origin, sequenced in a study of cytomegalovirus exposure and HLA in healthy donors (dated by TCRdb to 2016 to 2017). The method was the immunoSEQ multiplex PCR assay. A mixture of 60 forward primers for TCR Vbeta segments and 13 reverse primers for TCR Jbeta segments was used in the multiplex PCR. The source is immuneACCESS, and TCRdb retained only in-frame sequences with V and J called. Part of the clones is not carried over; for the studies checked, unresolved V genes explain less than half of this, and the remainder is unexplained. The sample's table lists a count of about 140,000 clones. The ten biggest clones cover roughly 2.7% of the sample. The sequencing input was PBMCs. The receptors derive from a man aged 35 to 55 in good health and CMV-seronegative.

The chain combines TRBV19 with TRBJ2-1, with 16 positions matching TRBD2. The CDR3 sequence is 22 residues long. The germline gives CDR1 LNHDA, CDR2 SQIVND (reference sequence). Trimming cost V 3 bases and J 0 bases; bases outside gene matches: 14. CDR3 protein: CASSILGFGTSGGGVSYNEQFF. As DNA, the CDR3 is TGTGCCAGTAGTATCCTGGGTTTTGGGACTAGCGGGGGGGGAGTCTCCTACAATGAGCAGTTCTTC. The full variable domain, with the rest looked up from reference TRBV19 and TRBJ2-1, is DGGITQSPKYLFRKEGQNVTLSCEQNLNHDAMYWYRQDPGQGLRLIYYSQIVNDFQKGDIAEGYSVSREKKESFPLTVTSAQKNPTAFYLCASSILGFGTSGGGVSYNEQFFGPGTRLTVL.

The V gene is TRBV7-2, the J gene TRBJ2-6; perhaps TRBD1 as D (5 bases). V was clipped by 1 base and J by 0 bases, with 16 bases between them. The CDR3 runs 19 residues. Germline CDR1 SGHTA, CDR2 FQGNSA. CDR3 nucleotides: TGTGCCAGCAGCTTAGGGTTCGCCAGGGCAAGCTCTGGGGCCAACGTCCTGACTTTC. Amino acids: CASSLGFARASSGANVLTF.

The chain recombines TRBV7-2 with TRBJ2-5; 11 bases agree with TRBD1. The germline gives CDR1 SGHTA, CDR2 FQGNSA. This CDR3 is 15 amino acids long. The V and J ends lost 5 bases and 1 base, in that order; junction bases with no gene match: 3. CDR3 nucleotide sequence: TGTGCCAGCAGCCGGGACAGGGGGTTCCAAGAGACCCAGTACTTC. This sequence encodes CASSRDRGFQETQYF.

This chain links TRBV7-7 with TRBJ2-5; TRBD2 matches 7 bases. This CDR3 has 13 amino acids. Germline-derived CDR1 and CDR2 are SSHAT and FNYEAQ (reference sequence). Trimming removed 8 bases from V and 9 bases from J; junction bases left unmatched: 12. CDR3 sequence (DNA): TGTGCCAGCTCAGACGAAAGTCGGGGGGCCCAGTACTTC. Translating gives CASSDESRGAQYF.

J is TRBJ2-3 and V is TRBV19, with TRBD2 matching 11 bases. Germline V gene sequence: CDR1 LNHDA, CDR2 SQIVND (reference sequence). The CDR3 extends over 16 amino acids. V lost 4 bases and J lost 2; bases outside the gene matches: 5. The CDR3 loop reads CASSKLAGDTTDTQYF. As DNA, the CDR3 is TGTGCCAGTAGTAAACTAGCGGGGGACACCACAGATACGCAGTATTTT.

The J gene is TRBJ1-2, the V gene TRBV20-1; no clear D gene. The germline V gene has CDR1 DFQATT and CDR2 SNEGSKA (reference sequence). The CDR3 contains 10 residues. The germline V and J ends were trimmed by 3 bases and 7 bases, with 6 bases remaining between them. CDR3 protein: CSAREVGYTF. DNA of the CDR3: TGCAGTGCTAGGGAGGTTGGCTACACCTTC.

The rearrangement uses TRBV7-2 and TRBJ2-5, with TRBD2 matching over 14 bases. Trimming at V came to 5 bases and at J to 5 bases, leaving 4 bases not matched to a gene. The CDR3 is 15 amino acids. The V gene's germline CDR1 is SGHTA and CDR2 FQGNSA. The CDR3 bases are TGTGCCAGCAGCCTCTGGACTAGCGGGGGGGAGACCCAGTACTTC. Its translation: CASSLWTSGGETQYF.

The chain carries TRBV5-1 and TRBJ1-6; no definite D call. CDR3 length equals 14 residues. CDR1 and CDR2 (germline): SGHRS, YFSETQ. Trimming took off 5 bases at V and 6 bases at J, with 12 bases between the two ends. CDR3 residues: CASRRSGANSPLHF. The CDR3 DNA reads TGCGCCAGCAGAAGGTCGGGAGCTAATTCACCCCTCCACTTT.

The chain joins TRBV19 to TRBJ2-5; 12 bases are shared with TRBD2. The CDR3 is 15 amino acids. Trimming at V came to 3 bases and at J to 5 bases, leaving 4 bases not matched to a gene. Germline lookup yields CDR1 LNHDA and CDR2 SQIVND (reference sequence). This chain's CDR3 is CASSILLAGGETQYF. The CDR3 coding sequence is TGTGCCAGTAGTATCCTACTAGCGGGGGGTGAGACCCAGTACTTC.

CDR3: CASSLKPGTGDMNTEAFF. In DNA, the CDR3 is TGTGCCAGCAGCTTAAAGCCCGGGACAGGCGATATGAACACTGAAGCTTTCTTT. The rearrangement uses TRBV9 and TRBJ1-1; TRBD1 matches 8 bases. This CDR3 contains 18 residues. Germline CDR1 reads SGDLS; CDR2 reads YYNGEE. V lost 4 bases, J lost 0 bases, and 14 bases stayed unmatched.

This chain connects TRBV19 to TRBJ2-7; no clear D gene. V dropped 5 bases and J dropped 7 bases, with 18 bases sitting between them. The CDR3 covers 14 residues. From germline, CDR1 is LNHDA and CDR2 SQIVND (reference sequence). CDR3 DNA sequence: TGTGCCAGTAGTCCCAGTACGGCGGTTGGGGAGCAGTACTTC. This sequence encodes CASSPSTAVGEQYF.

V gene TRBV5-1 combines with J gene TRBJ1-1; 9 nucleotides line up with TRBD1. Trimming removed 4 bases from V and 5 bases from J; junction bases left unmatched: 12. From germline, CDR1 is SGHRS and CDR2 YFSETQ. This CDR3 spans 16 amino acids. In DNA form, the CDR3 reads TGCGCCAGCAGCGGGGGACAGGGAGGATTGTGGACTGAAGCTTTCTTT. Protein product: CASSGGQGGLWTEAFF.

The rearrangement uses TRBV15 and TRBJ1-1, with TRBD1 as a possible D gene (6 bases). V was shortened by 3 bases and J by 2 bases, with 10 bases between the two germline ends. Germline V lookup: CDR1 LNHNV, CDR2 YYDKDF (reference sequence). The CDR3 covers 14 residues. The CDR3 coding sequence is TGTGCCACCAGCAGCCTCAGGGGAAACACTGAAGCTTTCTTT. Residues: CATSSLRGNTEAFF.

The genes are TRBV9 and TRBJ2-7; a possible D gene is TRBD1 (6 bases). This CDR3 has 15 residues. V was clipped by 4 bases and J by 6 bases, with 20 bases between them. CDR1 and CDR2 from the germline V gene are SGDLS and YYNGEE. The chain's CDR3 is CASSLNTGIFSEQYF. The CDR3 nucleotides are TGTGCCAGCAGCCTTAATACAGGGATTTTTTCCGAGCAGTACTTC.

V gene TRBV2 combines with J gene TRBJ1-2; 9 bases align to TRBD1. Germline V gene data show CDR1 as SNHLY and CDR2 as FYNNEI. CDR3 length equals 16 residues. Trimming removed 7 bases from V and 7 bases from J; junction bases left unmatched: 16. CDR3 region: CASNFLAERQGGGYTF. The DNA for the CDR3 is TGTGCCAGCAATTTCCTCGCGGAGAGACAGGGGGGTGGCTACACCTTC. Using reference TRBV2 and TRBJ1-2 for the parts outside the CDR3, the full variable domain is EPEVTQTPSHQVTQMGQEVILRCVPISNHLYFYWYRQILGQKVEFLVSFYNNEISEKSEIFDDQFSVERPDGSNFTLKIRSTKLEDSAMYFCASNFLAERQGGGYTFGSGTRLTVV.

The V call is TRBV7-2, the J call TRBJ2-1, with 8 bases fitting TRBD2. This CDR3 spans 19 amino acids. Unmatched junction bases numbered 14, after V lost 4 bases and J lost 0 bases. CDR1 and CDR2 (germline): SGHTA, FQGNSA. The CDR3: CASSSSVGGGGNSYNEQFF. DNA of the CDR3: TGTGCCAGCAGCTCCTCCGTTGGTGGCGGGGGGAACTCCTACAATGAGCAGTTCTTC.

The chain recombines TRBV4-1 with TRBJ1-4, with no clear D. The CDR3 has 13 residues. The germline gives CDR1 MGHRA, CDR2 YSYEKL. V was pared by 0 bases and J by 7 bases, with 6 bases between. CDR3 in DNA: TGCGCCAGCAGCCAAGATCCGGGTGAAAAACTGTTTTTT. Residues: CASSQDPGEKLFF.

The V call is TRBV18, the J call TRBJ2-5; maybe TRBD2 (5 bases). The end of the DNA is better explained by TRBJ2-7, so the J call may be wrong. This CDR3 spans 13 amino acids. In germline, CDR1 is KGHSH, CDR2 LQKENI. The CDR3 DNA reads TGTGCCAGCTCACCCCTCCGGGATAACGAGCAGTACTTC. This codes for CASSPLRDNEQYF.

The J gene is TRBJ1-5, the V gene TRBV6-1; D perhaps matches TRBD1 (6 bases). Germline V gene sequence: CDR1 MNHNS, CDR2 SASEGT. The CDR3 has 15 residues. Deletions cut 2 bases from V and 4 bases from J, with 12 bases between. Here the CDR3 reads CASSEISRGNQPQHF. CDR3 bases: TGTGCCAGCAGTGAAATTAGCAGGGGAAATCAGCCCCAGCATTTT.

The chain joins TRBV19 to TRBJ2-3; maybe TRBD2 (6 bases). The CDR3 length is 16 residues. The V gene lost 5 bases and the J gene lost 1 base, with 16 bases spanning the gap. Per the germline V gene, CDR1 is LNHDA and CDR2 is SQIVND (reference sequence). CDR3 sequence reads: CASSAGILAGTDTQYF. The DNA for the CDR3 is TGTGCCAGTAGTGCAGGAATACTAGCTGGCACAGATACGCAGTATTTT.

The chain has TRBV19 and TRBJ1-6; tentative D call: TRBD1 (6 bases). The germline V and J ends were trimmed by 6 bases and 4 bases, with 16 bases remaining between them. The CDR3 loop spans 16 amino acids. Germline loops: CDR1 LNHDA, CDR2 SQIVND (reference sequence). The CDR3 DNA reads TGTGCCAGTAGCAGCCGGGACATCTCTTATAATTCACCCCTCCACTTT. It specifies CASSSRDISYNSPLHF.